The clone carrying this T cell receptor (beta chain) was observed many times. Its antigen remains unidentified. The sample belongs to a study of T cells in Graves' hyperthyroidism and ophthalmopathy. Study results and caveats: In the blood, most expanded thyroid clonotypes above 0.001 appeared as well.

Those patients with uncontrolled infection, other autoimmune disease, pregnancy or lactation were excluded. Used for diagnoses were clinical symptoms, serum thyroxine and TRAb, thyroid ultrasound and orbital computed tomography. RNA transcripts gave rise to amplified TCR beta CDR3 regions. The HTBI primer set was used in a first-round RT-PCR of the TCR CDR3. A single record per CDR3 protein comes from TCRdb applying MiXCR to the multiplex PCR reads. The profile shows approximately 410,000 distinct CDR3 sequences, about 14% of them singletons. Material: blood. The sequence was obtained from a man younger than 35 with Graves' ophthalmopathy.

CDR3 amino acids: CASSPYGQGVNEQFF. The CDR3 DNA reads TGTGCCAGCTCACCATATGGACAGGGAGTAAATGAGCAGTTCTTC. V usage is TRBV18 and J usage is TRBJ2-1; 8 nucleotides match TRBD1. After removal of 2 bases from V and 7 bases from J, the junction contained 7 bases not matched to a gene. Germline V gene sequence: CDR1 KGHSH, CDR2 LQKENI. The CDR3 covers 15 residues.